The 6 T cell receptor beta chains given below trace back to one sample, sequenced in a study of T cells in Graves' hyperthyroidism and ophthalmopathy. The investigators amplified TCR beta CDR3 regions from RNA transcripts. With the HTBI primer set, the TCR CDR3 went through a first round of RT-PCR. TCRdb reanalysed the multiplex PCR reads using MiXCR and keeps one entry per CDR3 protein. There are about 370,000 distinct CDR3 sequences in the sample; roughly 15% occur only once, and about 21% lies in the top ten. The sequenced material came from blood. The source is a woman between 55 and 75 years old with Graves' ophthalmopathy.

This clonotype occurred many times. CDR3 region: CASSSGTSGYEQYF. As DNA, the CDR3 is TGTGCCAGCAGCTCCGGGACTAGCGGCTACGAGCAGTACTTC. The V and J genes are TRBV7-6 and TRBJ2-7; 11 positions agree with TRBD2. Germline-derived CDR1 and CDR2 are SGHVS and FNYEAQ. The CDR3 length is 14 residues. V shed 4 bases and J 3 bases; nucleotides not matched to a gene: 2.

This clonotype was detected many times. The chain carries TRBV11-3 and TRBJ1-1; TRBD1 matches 9 bases. CDR3 length equals 15 residues. Germline CDR1 reads SGHNT; CDR2 reads YENEEA. The trim removed 1 base at V and 6 bases at J, leaving 6 bases unmatched. CDR3 DNA: TGTGCCAGCAGCTTAGGGTCGGGACAGGGAGCTGAAGCTTTCTTT. Its translation is CASSLGSGQGAEAFF.

This clonotype was observed many times. The V call is TRBV6-1, the J call TRBJ1-2; D perhaps matches TRBD1 (6 bases). Trimming removed 4 bases from V and 5 bases from J, with 14 bases in between. From germline, CDR1 is MNHNS and CDR2 SASEGT. CDR3 length equals 14 residues. This CDR3 is CASSVSDSGYGYTF. For the CDR3, the DNA is TGTGCCAGCAGTGTGTCGGACAGTGGATATGGCTACACCTTC.

The chain uses TRBV6-1 and TRBJ2-1; 13 bases are a match to TRBD2. Germline V gene sequence: CDR1 MNHNS, CDR2 SASEGT. This CDR3 is 17 amino acids long. Trimming took 6 bases from V and 2 from J; bases not matched to a gene: 7. This chain's CDR3 is CASSPTSGRAAYNEQFF. The CDR3 DNA sequence: TGTGCCAGCAGCCCAACTAGCGGGAGGGCGGCCTACAATGAGCAGTTCTTC.

This clonotype was seen many times. This chain uses TRBV2 with TRBJ1-5; no clear D. The CDR3 loop spans 13 amino acids. Germline assignment: CDR1 SNHLY and CDR2 FYNNEI. V shed 4 bases and J shed 4 bases, with 8 bases lying between them. The CDR3 spells CASSGNFNQPQHF. DNA for the CDR3: TGTGCCAGCAGTGGGAATTTTAATCAGCCCCAGCATTTT.

By sample fraction, this clonotype is large. The J gene is TRBJ1-6, the V gene TRBV28; D possibly corresponds to TRBD1 (5 bases). V lost 8 bases to trimming and J lost 7 bases, with 18 bases between them. CDR1 and CDR2 (germline): MDHEN, SYDVKM. This CDR3 comprises 15 residues. CDR3 in DNA: TGTGCCAGCCTCAGGGACGGGTCTCGGAATTCACCCCTCCACTTT. This encodes CASLRDGSRNSPLHF.